This entry lists 9 T cell receptor beta chains sequenced from one sample in a study of T cell responses to AZD1222 COVID-19 vaccine. Here immunoSEQ multiplex PCR was the method, and the copy in TCRdb shows in-frame clones only, minus some. This repertoire shows about 130,000 clones, about 91% found once; its top ten account for under 3.5%. The source was peripheral blood, collected on day 0 of AZD1222 vaccination. The receptors originated from an adult in good health.

This clone was picked up one time. The chain recombines TRBV7-9 with TRBJ2-2; 14 bases fit TRBD2. Per germline, CDR1 SEHNR and CDR2 FQNEAQ (reference sequence). V was pared by 1 base and J by 6 bases, with 7 bases of the junction left unmatched. The CDR3 consists of 18 residues. In nucleotides, the CDR3 is TGTGCCAGCAGCTTAGGGGGACTAGCGGGAGTCTCCCCCGGGGAGCTGTTTTTT. Protein sequence: CASSLGGLAGVSPGELFF. Full variable domain (remainder filled in from reference TRBV7-9 and TRBJ2-2): DTGVSQNPRHKITKRGQNVTFRCDPISEHNRLYWYRQTLGQGPEFLTYFQNEAQLEKSRLLSDRFSAERPKGSFSTLEIQRTEQGDSAMYLCASSLGGLAGVSPGELFFGEGSRLTVL.

The chain uses TRBV29-1 and TRBJ2-7, with 7 bases lining up with TRBD2. Germline V gene data show CDR1 as SQVTM and CDR2 as ANQGSEA. The CDR3 totals 12 residues. V lost 4 bases and J lost 5; bases outside the gene matches: 5. CDR3 residues: CSVGTSLNEQYF. The CDR3 DNA sequence: TGCAGCGTTGGGACTAGTCTCAACGAGCAGTACTTC.

The V gene is TRBV5-8, the J gene TRBJ2-5, with TRBD1 matching over 8 bases. CDR1 and CDR2 (germline): SGHTS, YDEGEE. This CDR3 has 14 amino acids. Unmatched junction bases numbered 4, after V lost 2 bases and J lost 4 bases. The CDR3 DNA sequence: TGTGCCAGCAGCTTCCGACAGGGGTTAGAGACCCAGTACTTC. Translation: CASSFRQGLETQYF.

The J gene is TRBJ1-2, the V gene TRBV5-4, with D perhaps TRBD1 (6 bases). Trimming shortened V by 0 bases and J by 6 bases, and 9 bases separated the two germline ends. CDR1 and CDR2 (germline): SGHNT, YYREEE (reference sequence). This CDR3 spans 13 amino acids. The CDR3 region has the DNA TGTGCCAGCAGCTTGGGGGGGCGCAATGGCTACACCTTC. It yields the protein CASSLGGRNGYTF.

The V call is TRBV5-1, the J call TRBJ2-2; 7 positions match TRBD2. Germline V gene lookup returns CDR1 SGHRS and CDR2 YFSETQ. This CDR3 has 15 amino acids. The junction had 4 bases not matched to a gene; V was cut back by 0 bases and J by 5 bases. The CDR3 reads CASSLGLAGTGELFF. Written as DNA, the CDR3 is TGCGCCAGCAGCTTGGGACTAGCTGGAACCGGGGAGCTGTTTTTT.

The CDR3 loop is CASGGTAGETQYF. CDR3 nucleotide sequence: TGTGCCAGCGGGGGTACAGCAGGAGAGACCCAGTACTTC. V gene TRBV6-5 combines with J gene TRBJ2-5, with D perhaps TRBD1 or TRBD2 (5 bases each). The CDR3 is made up of 13 amino acids. CDR1 is MNHEY, CDR2 SVGAGI, per germline. V was trimmed by 8 bases and J by 4 bases, leaving 14 bases between them.

V is TRBV6-5 and J is TRBJ2-3; 9 bases match TRBD1. The V segment lost 1 base and the J segment 3 bases; nucleotides outside the gene matches: 5. CDR3 length: 16 residues. Germline loops: CDR1 MNHEY, CDR2 SVGAGI. CDR3 nucleotides: TGTGCCAGCAGTTACTACCCGGGACAGGGTACAGATACGCAGTATTTT. It codes for CASSYYPGQGTDTQYF.

In DNA form, the CDR3 reads TGTGCCAGCAGGACAGGGGGCTCCGAGCAGTACTTC. Amino acid sequence: CASRTGGSEQYF. This chain joins TRBV7-9 and TRBJ2-7; 10 bases fit TRBD1. Trimming took 6 bases from V and 6 from J; bases not matched to a gene: 2. CDR3 length: 12 residues. Germline-derived CDR1 and CDR2 are SEHNR and FQNEAQ (reference sequence).

The J gene is TRBJ1-1, the V gene TRBV5-1; TRBD1 might be the D (5 bases). This CDR3 region has 14 residues. The V end was cut by 2 bases, the J end by 4 bases, with 12 bases between. CDR1 SGHRS and CDR2 YFSETQ come from the germline V gene. CDR3 bases: TGCGCCAGCAGCTTTGGGACCGGGGCCACTGAAGCTTTCTTT. Translation gives CASSFGTGATEAFF.